Below are 30 T cell receptor beta chains sequenced from a single sample in a study of T cell repertoires in cytomegalovirus infection. Each CDR3 protein is one row after TCRdb ran MiXCR on the reads. Among about 770,000 distinct CDR3 sequences listed, 29% were seen once. No cognate antigen is known for these TCRs. The sequencing here drew on cultured CD8+ T cells from PBMCs, taken from culture after CMV antigen stimulation. These receptors were taken from a human donor in good health (CMV status not recorded). Some clones in this sample may be carry-over from other donors' samples.

The rearrangement uses TRBV7-9 and TRBJ2-7, with 7 bases lining up with TRBD1. Per the germline V gene, CDR1 is SEHNR and CDR2 is FQNEAQ (reference sequence). The length of the CDR3 is 14 residues. After removal of 2 bases from V and 4 bases from J, the junction contained 5 bases not matched to a gene. The CDR3: CASSLRQGEYEQYV. In DNA, the CDR3 is TGTGCCAGCAGCTTACGGCAGGGGGAATACGAGCAGTACGTC.

There are a few counts of this clonotype. The CDR3, as DNA: TGTGCCAGCAGCCAATGGACAGGAGGCGGCCACACCTACGAGCAGTACGTC. It specifies CASSQWTGGGHTYEQYV. The V gene is TRBV7-8, the J gene TRBJ2-7; TRBD1 matches at 7 bases. From germline, CDR1 is SGHVS and CDR2 FQNEAQ. V lost 5 bases, J lost 2 bases, and 15 bases stayed unmatched. The CDR3 covers 17 residues.

This clonotype came up a few times. The chain has TRBV20-1 and TRBJ2-5; no reliable D call. V lost 0 bases and J 4 bases, leaving 12 bases between the germline ends. CDR1 and CDR2 from the germline V gene are DFQATT and SNEGSKA (reference sequence). CDR3 length: 14 residues. This chain's CDR3 is CSARDMEGPETQYF. CDR3 bases: TGCAGTGCTAGAGATATGGAAGGGCCAGAGACCCAGTACTTC.

The J gene is TRBJ2-7, the V gene TRBV7-9, with 7 bases matching TRBD2. CDR1 is SEHNR, CDR2 FQNEAQ, per germline (reference sequence). The CDR3 runs to 15 residues. The V segment lost 4 bases and the J segment 5 bases; nucleotides outside the gene matches: 11. CDR3 nucleotides: TGTGCCAGCAGCTCGACTAGCTCCCGGGCCGACGAGCAGTACGTC. Protein product: CASSSTSSRADEQYV.

Concerning this clonotype: This clone may be a read error of a much larger clone one base away. The chain uses TRBV7-8 and TRBJ2-1; 9 bases agree with TRBD2. The CDR3 runs to 15 residues. V was clipped by 1 base and J by 12 bases; unmatched bases: 10. CDR1 and CDR2 (germline): SGHVS, FQNEAQ. The DNA of the CDR3 is TGTGCCAGCAGCTTAGAGGTAGCGGGGGACGGTGTGCAGTTCTTC. Residues: CASSLEVAGDGVQFF.

This clonotype was observed a few times. The chain is built from TRBV10-3 and TRBJ2-3, with unresolved D. Germline V gene data show CDR1 as ENHRY and CDR2 as SYGVKD. V lost 2 bases to trimming and J lost 0 bases, with 3 bases between them. The CDR3 is 13 amino acids. The DNA of the CDR3 is TGTGCCATCAGTGAGGGTAGCACAGATACGCAGTATTTT. Its translation: CAISEGSTDTQYF.

This clonotype appeared a few times. The chain joins TRBV7-9 to TRBJ2-3; TRBD1 matches at 9 bases. V lost 5 bases, J lost 4 bases, and 7 bases stayed unmatched. Germline assignment: CDR1 SEHNR and CDR2 FQNEAQ (reference sequence). CDR3 length: 15 amino acids. In DNA, the CDR3 is TGTGCCAGCAGCCCGTCGGACAGGGGAGCAGATACGCAGTATTTT. As protein: CASSPSDRGADTQYF.

In this sample, this clonotype turned up a few times. V usage is TRBV27 and J usage is TRBJ2-1; D is unclear. Per germline, CDR1 MNHEY and CDR2 SMNVEV (reference sequence). This CDR3 has 11 residues. Trimming took 5 bases from V and 11 from J, leaving 10 bases between them. This CDR3 is CASSTFGQQFF. The CDR3 coding sequence is TGTGCCAGCAGTACTTTCGGGCAGCAGTTCTTC.

In this sample, this clonotype turned up a few times. The J gene is TRBJ2-7, the V gene TRBV19; 14 nucleotides agree with TRBD2. This CDR3 contains 15 residues. V lost 8 bases to trimming and J lost 0 bases; unmatched junction nucleotides: 3. Germline V gives CDR1 LNHDA, CDR2 SQIVND (reference sequence). The CDR3: CASGTSGGTSYEQYF. Written as DNA, the CDR3 is TGTGCCAGTGGGACTAGCGGGGGAACCTCCTACGAGCAGTACTTC.

The gene calls are TRBV27 and TRBJ1-2; the match to TRBD1 covers 8 bases. Germline V gives CDR1 MNHEY, CDR2 SMNVEV (reference sequence). This CDR3 spans 14 amino acids. V shed 1 base, J shed 4 bases, and the junction held 2 bases outside the gene matches. CDR3 DNA sequence: TGTGCCAGCAGTTTATACAGGGGGGGCTATGGCTACACCTTC. Its protein product is CASSLYRGGYGYTF.

J is TRBJ2-7 and V is TRBV14; D is uncertain. The CDR3 length is 14 residues. CDR1 and CDR2 (germline): SGHDN, FVKESK. V was cut by 0 bases and J by 1 base, with 7 bases left in between. Written as DNA, the CDR3 is TGTGCCAGCAGCCAAGAGGACGTTTCCTACGAGCAGTACTTC. It is translated as CASSQEDVSYEQYF.

This clonotype was detected many times. V and J are TRBV7-6 and TRBJ2-3; D may be TRBD1 (6 bases). Germline CDR1 reads SGHVS; CDR2 reads FNYEAQ. The germline V and J ends were trimmed by 5 bases and 3 bases, with 9 bases remaining between them. The length of the CDR3 is 13 residues. The CDR3, as DNA: TGTGCCAGCAGCGGGCAGGGGACAGATACGCAGTATTTT. It encodes CASSGQGTDTQYF.

This clonotype was counted only a few times. The chain links TRBV5-4 to TRBJ2-3; D might be TRBD1 or TRBD2, each matching 5 bases. V lost 3 bases, J lost 1 base, and 12 bases lay in between. CDR3 length: 15 residues. Per germline, CDR1 SGHNT and CDR2 YYREEE (reference sequence). Written as DNA, the CDR3 is TGTGCCAGCAGCTACTGGGGACCCGGCACAGATACGCAGTATTTT. It is translated as CASSYWGPGTDTQYF.

The sample holds a few counts of this clonotype. V gene TRBV19 combines with J gene TRBJ1-1, with D uncertain. Germline V lookup: CDR1 LNHDA, CDR2 SQIVND (reference sequence). CDR3 length: 10 amino acids. V lost 8 bases, J lost 5 bases, and 6 bases lay in between. The CDR3 loop reads CASVATEAFF. CDR3 DNA sequence: TGTGCCAGTGTTGCAACTGAAGCTTTCTTT.

A few counts support this clonotype. The chain uses TRBV19 and TRBJ1-5; no clear D. The CDR3 loop spans 14 amino acids. Between the trimmed V and J ends, which lost 2 bases and 1 base, there was a span of 6 bases. The germline V gene has CDR1 LNHDA and CDR2 SQIVND (reference sequence). The CDR3 DNA is TGTGCCAGTAGTATACGGGGAAGCAATCAGCCCCAGCATTTT. Protein: CASSIRGSNQPQHF.

This clonotype has at least ten counts. The chain recombines TRBV12-3 or TRBV12-4 with TRBJ1-6, with TRBD1 matching 7 bases. The CDR3 spans 17 residues. V shed 3 bases and J 10 bases; nucleotides not matched to a gene: 15. CDR3 in amino acids: CASSFFTSTGNSSPLHF. The CDR3, as DNA: TGTGCCAGCAGTTTTTTCACCTCGACAGGGAACAGCTCACCCCTCCACTTT.

The CDR3 sequence is CASSQTSGVGNEQFF. DNA of the CDR3: TGTGCCAGCAGCCAAACTAGCGGGGTTGGAAATGAGCAGTTCTTC. The gene calls are TRBV3-1 and TRBJ2-1, with 10 positions matching TRBD2. The germline V gene has CDR1 LGHDT and CDR2 YNNKEL (reference sequence). V was pared by 2 bases and J by 7 bases, with 5 bases of the junction left unmatched. The CDR3 consists of 15 residues.

In its sample, this clonotype was seen a few times. The chain joins TRBV2 to TRBJ1-1; D is uncertain. Trimming took 8 bases from V and 5 from J, leaving 12 bases between them. Germline assignment: CDR1 SNHLY and CDR2 FYNNEI. The CDR3 runs to 12 residues. CDR3 protein: CASPLRDTEAFF. Written as DNA, the CDR3 is TGTGCCAGCCCTTTGAGGGATACTGAAGCTTTCTTT.

V is TRBV4-1 and J is TRBJ2-3, with 7 bases lining up with TRBD1. Per the germline V gene, CDR1 is MGHRA and CDR2 is YSYEKL. This CDR3 has 15 residues. With 6 bases clipped from V and 1 base from J, the junction kept 7 bases outside the gene matches. CDR3 protein: CASRHRDRGTDTQYF. In nucleotides, the CDR3 is TGCGCCAGCAGACACCGGGACAGAGGCACAGATACGCAGTATTTT.

The rearrangement links TRBV19 to TRBJ2-1, with 10 bases fitting TRBD2. This CDR3 contains 15 residues. CDR1 is LNHDA, CDR2 SQIVND, per germline (reference sequence). V lost 5 bases, J lost 5 bases, and 6 bases stayed unmatched. The DNA for the CDR3 is TGTGCCAGTAGTTATCTAGCGGGGGTAGACAATGAGCAGTTCTTC. Encoded protein: CASSYLAGVDNEQFF.

This clonotype has only a few counts. This chain links TRBV2 with TRBJ2-4; 9 positions agree with TRBD2. After removal of 8 bases from V and 13 bases from J, the junction contained 18 bases not matched to a gene. This CDR3 is 15 amino acids long. From germline, CDR1 is SNHLY and CDR2 FYNNEI. CDR3 coding DNA: TGTGCCAGCCTAGTGGTCATAGCGGGGGTCACGCGACAGTACTTC. Translating it yields CASLVVIAGVTRQYF.

This clonotype has just a few counts. The rearrangement links TRBV7-8 to TRBJ2-4; D may be TRBD2 (6 bases). V dropped 4 bases and J dropped 2 bases, with 15 bases sitting between them. Germline V gives CDR1 SGHVS, CDR2 FQNEAQ. This CDR3 is built from 16 residues. The CDR3 here is CASSSKMGGTKNIQYF. The CDR3 DNA reads as TGTGCCAGCAGCTCCAAGATGGGGGGAACCAAAAACATTCAGTACTTC.

A few counts support this clonotype. The rearrangement links TRBV12-5 to TRBJ2-2; 9 nucleotides align to TRBD1. Germline V gene lookup returns CDR1 LGHNT and CDR2 FRNRAP. The CDR3 consists of 12 residues. Germline trimming cut 10 bases from V and 7 bases from J; bases unmatched to any gene: 4. The CDR3: CATGTGIGELFF. The CDR3 DNA follows: TGTGCTACCGGGACAGGGATCGGGGAGCTGTTTTTT.

This chain links TRBV2 with TRBJ2-7, with D perhaps matching TRBD1 or TRBD2 (5 bases each). V lost 0 bases to trimming and J lost 2 bases, with 11 bases between them. This CDR3 is built from 15 residues. Germline assignment: CDR1 SNHLY and CDR2 FYNNEI. The CDR3 DNA reads as TGTGCCAGCAGTGAAGCGGATGGGACCACCTACGAGCAGTACTTC. This gives the protein CASSEADGTTYEQYF.

The chain couples TRBV6-1 to TRBJ2-7; TRBD1 matches 10 bases. The germline gives CDR1 MNHNS, CDR2 SASEGT. This CDR3 has 15 amino acids. Germline trimming cut 0 bases from V and 1 base from J; bases unmatched to any gene: 0. The CDR3 reads CASSEADRGSYEQYV. CDR3 in DNA: TGTGCCAGCAGTGAAGCGGACAGGGGGTCCTACGAGCAGTACGTC.

The CDR3 nucleotides read TGTGCCAGCTCCGTATCCAGGTACACCGGGGAGCTGTTTTTT. Encoded protein: CASSVSRYTGELFF. The chain combines TRBV28 with TRBJ2-2; D unresolved. Trimming took off 8 bases at V and 3 bases at J, with 13 bases between the two ends. Looked up from germline, CDR1 is MDHEN and CDR2 is SYDVKM. The CDR3 covers 14 residues.

This clonotype was detected only a few times. The chain carries TRBV6-2 or TRBV6-3 and TRBJ2-1; possible D gene TRBD2, 5 bases. CDR1 is MNHEY, CDR2 SVGEGT, per germline. Trimming took 2 bases from V and 6 from J, leaving 26 bases between them. There are 19 residues in the CDR3. The CDR3: CASSYIVQNGLSTPNEQFF. In nucleotides, the CDR3 is TGTGCCAGCAGTTACATTGTACAGAACGGACTCTCTACACCCAATGAGCAGTTCTTC.

This clonotype occurred a few times. The J gene is TRBJ2-2, the V gene TRBV6-5; D call uncertain. V gave up 0 bases and J gave up 5 bases, with 7 bases separating them. Germline CDR1 is MNHEY and CDR2 is SVGAGI. The CDR3 length is 14 residues. CDR3 in DNA: TGTGCCAGCAGTTACTCGAAAGGGACCGGGGAGCTGTTTTTT. This gives the protein CASSYSKGTGELFF.

This clonotype has a handful of counts. Its ends do not fully match the called genes, so a read error is possible. This rearrangement joins TRBV7-2 to TRBJ2-5, with TRBD1 identical over 7 bases. CDR3 length equals 12 residues. Germline-derived CDR1 and CDR2 are SGHTA and FQGNSA. Written as DNA, the CDR3 is TGTGCCAGCAGCTTGGACAGGTCGGGTCCTAACTTC. Translation gives CASSLDRSGPNF.

This chain joins TRBV7-3 and TRBJ1-4; possible D gene TRBD1, 6 bases. Looked up from germline, CDR1 is SGHTA and CDR2 is FQGTGA. CDR3 length: 15 residues. Trimming pared 1 base from V and 0 bases from J, leaving 6 bases between. The CDR3 DNA reads as TGTGCCAGCAGCTTAAGGGACACAACTAATGAAAAACTGTTTTTT. Protein sequence: CASSLRDTTNEKLFF.